The following is a T cell receptor beta chain sequence with its context. Its antigen is currently unknown. Treatment: about 20 received Ad26.COV2.S at low or high dose, single or two shots; five or six received placebo; per-sample allocation not given. On day 63 after the first injection, vaccine and placebo recipients gave samples. The individual, an adult aged 18-55 years, was a donor in Boston. The data belong to a study of Ad26.COV2.S vaccination and SARS-CoV-2 variants. Study-wide background: Donor participated within the Ad26.COV2.S arm of the COV1001 trial. The study's findings and limits: Non-spike TCR breadth showed similarity between vaccine and placebo recipients.

The V gene end was trimmed by 2 bases and the J gene end by 3 bases; junction bases not matched to a gene: 8. This CDR3 has 17 residues. Germline values: CDR1 SGHVS, CDR2 FNYEAQ. TCRdb keeps only in-frame clones here, not all; method: immunoSEQ multiplex PCR. The sample yields a few hundred thousand clones, 90% seen once. The TCR was taken from a person aged 18-65 years who received the Ad26.COV2.S COVID-19 vaccine or a placebo. This sequence joins TRBV7-6 and TRBJ1-1; 11 bases match TRBD1. Sequenced here: peripheral blood, sampled in a trial of Ad26.COV2.S vaccine versus placebo. For the CDR3, the DNA is TGTGCCAGCAGCTTAAACCCCATGGACAGGGGGCACACTGAAGCTTTCTTT. Encoded protein: CASSLNPMDRGHTEAFF.